The rows below give T cell receptor beta chains drawn from one sample of a study of post-analysis software for immune sequencing data. TCRdb itself ran the PCR reads through MiXCR, one entry per CDR3 protein. The sample comprises hundreds of thousands of distinct CDR3 sequences, about 53% of which are singletons, and 4% to 5.5% rests with the top ten. Sample: blood. These receptors originate from a girl aged 10 to 17 with multiple sclerosis. CDR3s include the opening cysteine and the closing phenylalanine or tryptophan. A D gene is named only where the DNA matches it firmly. The listing skips clone size in some rows; elsewhere it reads once, few, many or a size class.

CDR3: CASSSAGGDRIVYGYTF; DNA: TGTGCCAGCAGCTCGGCCGGTGGGGACAGAATCGTCTATGGCTACACCTTC; V: TRBV5-8; D: TRBD1; size: NA; J: TRBJ1-2
CDR3: CRALAGTVYGYTF; DNA: TGCAGGGCACTAGCGGGGACTGTCTATGGCTACACCTTC; V: TRBV20-1; D: NA; size: NA; J: TRBJ1-2
CDR3: CASSSPTNEQFF; DNA: TGTGCCAGCAGTAGTCCGACCAATGAGCAGTTCTTC; V: TRBV12-3/TRBV12-4; D: NA; size: few; J: TRBJ2-1
CDR3: CASDDRLYEQYF; DNA: TGTGCCAGCGACGACAGGCTCTACGAGCAGTACTTC; V: TRBV6-1; D: NA; size: NA; J: TRBJ2-7
CDR3: CASSLKPDREVNF; DNA: TGTGCCAGCAGTTTAAAACCCGACAGGGAGGTGAACTTC; V: TRBV27; D: NA; size: NA; J: TRBJ2-7
CDR3: CSVVLAGGPDPVEQYF; DNA: TGCAGCGTTGTGCTAGCGGGAGGGCCGGATCCGGTCGAGCAGTACTTC; V: TRBV29-1; D: TRBD2; size: few; J: TRBJ2-7
CDR3: CASSSSRSYTDTQYF; DNA: TGTGCCAGCAGCTCCTCGAGGTCGTACACAGATACGCAGTATTTT; V: TRBV7-3; D: NA; size: many; J: TRBJ2-3
CDR3: CASSAAQGVGEQYF; DNA: TGTGCCAGCAGCGCGGCCCAGGGGGTGGGTGAGCAGTACTTC; V: TRBV3-1; D: TRBD1; size: NA; J: TRBJ2-7
CDR3: CASSMTAEQFF; DNA: TGTGCCAGTAGTATGACCGCTGAGCAGTTCTTC; V: TRBV19; D: NA; size: few; J: TRBJ2-1
CDR3: CASSLAGSQTQYF; DNA: TGTGCCAGCAGCCTAGCGGGGTCTCAGACCCAGTACTTC; V: TRBV7-9; D: TRBD2; size: NA; J: TRBJ2-5
CDR3: CASSAQKATGERWSPLHF; DNA: TGTGCCAGCAGTGCACAGAAAGCGACAGGGGAACGCTGGTCACCCCTCCACTTT; V: TRBV6-1; D: TRBD1; size: NA; J: TRBJ1-6
CDR3: CNARDASASPNEQFF; DNA: TGCAATGCTAGAGATGCGTCCGCCAGCCCCAATGAGCAGTTCTTC; V: TRBV20-1; D: NA; size: NA; J: TRBJ2-1
CDR3: CASSQAGTVIAYEQYF; DNA: TGTGCCAGCAGCCAGGCCGGGACCGTGATAGCCTACGAGCAGTACTTC; V: TRBV3-1; D: NA; size: NA; J: TRBJ2-7
CDR3: CASRRDGMNTEAFF; DNA: TGTGCCAGCAGACGGGACGGAATGAACACTGAAGCTTTCTTT; V: TRBV6-6; D: NA; size: few; J: TRBJ1-1
CDR3: CASSLSRTGGEYEQYF; DNA: TGTGCCAGCAGCCTTTCTCGGACAGGGGGCGAATATGAGCAGTACTTC; V: TRBV27; D: TRBD1; size: NA; J: TRBJ2-7
CDR3: CSVASGSTSYNEQFF; DNA: TGCAGTGTCGCTAGCGGGAGTACGTCCTACAATGAGCAGTTCTTC; V: TRBV20-1; D: TRBD2; size: few; J: TRBJ2-1
CDR3: CSARETHGNEQFF; DNA: TGCAGTGCTAGAGAGACCCACGGCAATGAGCAGTTCTTC; V: TRBV20-1; D: NA; size: few; J: TRBJ2-1
CDR3: CSARDPPLAQLGDTQYF; DNA: TGCAGTGCTAGAGATCCACCCCTAGCGCAACTTGGAGATACGCAGTATTTT; V: TRBV20-1; D: NA; size: NA; J: TRBJ2-3
CDR3: CSVESRTPESFQETQYF; DNA: TGCAGCGTTGAGTCCCGGACACCCGAATCTTTTCAAGAGACCCAGTACTTC; V: TRBV29-1; D: NA; size: few; J: TRBJ2-5
CDR3: CASSLPMTGTGGVLREQYF; DNA: TGTGCCAGCAGCTTACCGATGACCGGGACAGGGGGCGTGTTACGCGAGCAGTACTTC; V: TRBV7-2; D: TRBD1; size: NA; J: TRBJ2-7
CDR3: CASSLELHRDTQYF; DNA: TGCGCCAGCAGCTTGGAACTACACCGAGATACGCAGTATTTT; V: TRBV5-1; D: NA; size: NA; J: TRBJ2-3
CDR3: CATSDRQGGLLNEQFF; DNA: TGTGCCACCAGTGATCGTCAGGGTGGTCTCCTAAATGAGCAGTTCTTC; V: TRBV24-1; D: NA; size: NA; J: TRBJ2-1
CDR3: CASSVSLGSSYNEQFF; DNA: TGTGCCAGCAGCGTAAGTCTAGGTAGCTCCTACAATGAGCAGTTCTTC; V: TRBV7-6; D: NA; size: NA; J: TRBJ2-1
CDR3: CSARDGQGGSNQPQHF; DNA: TGCAGTGCTAGAGATGGGCAGGGTGGGAGCAATCAGCCCCAGCATTTT; V: TRBV20-1; D: NA; size: NA; J: TRBJ1-5
CDR3: CATWTGTVNEQFF; DNA: TGTGCCACCTGGACAGGGACCGTAAATGAGCAGTTCTTC; V: TRBV10-3; D: TRBD1; size: NA; J: TRBJ2-1
CDR3: CASSQAGFNYGYTF; DNA: TGTGCCAGCAGTCAAGCCGGCTTTAACTATGGCTACACCTTC; V: TRBV27; D: NA; size: few; J: TRBJ1-2
CDR3: CASSQVGGSAEAFF; DNA: TGCGCCAGCAGCCAAGTGGGGGGAAGTGCTGAAGCTTTCTTT; V: TRBV4-1; D: NA; size: few; J: TRBJ1-1
CDR3: CASSRQDRGDEQFF; DNA: TGTGCCAGCAGCCGCCAGGACAGGGGAGATGAGCAGTTCTTC; V: TRBV7-9; D: TRBD1; size: NA; J: TRBJ2-1
CDR3: CASSPRQGRVVIQYF; DNA: TGTGCCAGCAGCCCAAGACAGGGGAGGGTGGTCATTCAGTACTTC; V: TRBV6-5; D: NA; size: NA; J: TRBJ2-4
CDR3: CSVEEGRNTEAFF; DNA: TGCAGCGTTGAAGAGGGACGGAACACTGAAGCTTTCTTT; V: TRBV29-1; D: NA; size: NA; J: TRBJ1-1
CDR3: CASSFVAGGSYNEQFF; DNA: TGTGCCAGCAGCTTCGTAGCGGGAGGGTCCTACAATGAGCAGTTCTTC; V: TRBV7-9; D: TRBD2; size: NA; J: TRBJ2-1
CDR3: CASSDGIAYNEQFF; DNA: TGTGCCAGCAGTGACGGGATAGCCTACAATGAGCAGTTCTTC; V: TRBV25-1; D: NA; size: NA; J: TRBJ2-1
CDR3: CASSLGTEEKLFF; DNA: TGTGCCAGCAGCCTTGGGACAGAAGAAAAACTGTTTTTT; V: TRBV5-5; D: TRBD1; size: NA; J: TRBJ1-4
CDR3: CSASLAGVRETQYF; DNA: TGCAGTGCTAGTCTGGCGGGAGTTAGAGAGACCCAGTACTTC; V: TRBV20-1; D: TRBD2; size: NA; J: TRBJ2-5
CDR3: CATSRGGAPGDNEQFF; DNA: TGTGCCACCAGCAGAGGCGGGGCTCCGGGTGACAATGAGCAGTTCTTC; V: TRBV15; D: NA; size: NA; J: TRBJ2-1
CDR3: CASSLQSRDGEQFF; DNA: TGTGCCAGCAGCTTACAAAGTCGCGACGGTGAGCAGTTCTTC; V: TRBV11-1; D: NA; size: few; J: TRBJ2-1
CDR3: CAISGGVQETQYF; DNA: TGTGCCATCAGCGGGGGGGTCCAAGAGACCCAGTACTTC; V: TRBV10-3; D: TRBD2; size: NA; J: TRBJ2-5
CDR3: CSARKYRASGKNIQYF; DNA: TGCAGTGCTAGAAAATATAGGGCTAGCGGCAAAAACATTCAGTACTTC; V: TRBV20-1; D: TRBD2; size: NA; J: TRBJ2-4
CDR3: CASSSQVGIVAEAFF; DNA: TGTGCCAGCAGTTCACAGGTGGGGATCGTAGCTGAAGCTTTCTTT; V: TRBV27; D: NA; size: NA; J: TRBJ1-1
CDR3: CASSPSPTGYNEQFF; DNA: TGTGCCAGCAGCCCAAGCCCGACAGGATACAATGAGCAGTTCTTC; V: TRBV7-9; D: NA; size: NA; J: TRBJ2-1
CDR3: CASSLDRNGRLSETQYF; DNA: TGTGCCAGCAGCTTAGATCGGAACGGGAGGCTATCGGAGACCCAGTACTTC; V: TRBV11-3; D: TRBD2; size: NA; J: TRBJ2-5